This T cell receptor beta chain is from a study of cytomegalovirus exposure and HLA in healthy donors. Whole-study results and caveats: Across HLA loci, a later analysis found differing TCR association rates, with DRB1 most and HLA-C fewest. Through in vitro validation, three CMV-associated chains were shown to be specific for CMV antigens. Most CMV-associated TCR beta chains appeared HLA-restricted in a later analysis.

Healthy bone marrow donors made up the donor group. 13 Jbeta primers and 60 Vbeta primers were used for the PCR. The protocol was immunoSEQ multiplex PCR, while the TCRdb copy is restricted to in-frame clones and leaves out a portion. The sample has 150,000 or so clones, approximately 74% seen once. With V trimmed by 4 bases and J by 6 bases, 9 bases remained unmatched. From germline, CDR1 is MNHNS and CDR2 SASEGT. CDR3 size: 16 residues. Note on this clone: Its antigen remains unidentified.

The chain has TRBV6-1 and TRBJ1-5; 10 nucleotides align to TRBD1. This receptor was taken from a young man in good health and CMV-seropositive. Sequencing used PBMCs. DNA for the CDR3: TGTGCCAGCAGTGGACAGGGGGCGCGCGTCCTTCAGCCCCAGCATTTT. Amino acids: CASSGQGARVLQPQHF.